Listed below are T cell receptor beta chains from one sample, sequenced in a study of T cells in Graves' hyperthyroidism and ophthalmopathy. TCRdb ran MiXCR on the multiplex PCR reads and lists one entry per CDR3 protein. Among 300,000 to 400,000 distinct CDR3 sequences listed, approximately 14% were seen once. The sample taken for sequencing was blood. The receptors stem from a woman aged 30 to 39 with Graves' ophthalmopathy. The conserved cysteine and the conserved F or W are not part of the CDR3 here. Fields, in order: CDR3 protein, V gene, D gene. D genes are given only for firm matches.

ASSFGTGKGNEQF | TRBV27 | TRBD1
ASRPLGGGPYNEQF | TRBV12-3/TRBV12-4 | -
ASRVGQVLTEQF | TRBV7-8 | -
ASSPIPGQGNNEKLF | TRBV27 | TRBD1
ASSQQPPGVTGELF | TRBV7-2 | -
ASSGRLGRATDTQY | TRBV6-2/TRBV6-3 | TRBD2
ATFTDTQY | TRBV10-2 | -
ASSLWQGGGYGYT | TRBV5-1 | -
ASSIGQGTHEQY | TRBV19 | -
AWSVGFVGPEAF | TRBV30 | -
ASSLVEMCLVPPNTGELF | TRBV11-3 | -
SASGGLNSPLH | TRBV20-1 | -
ASSRQGLETQY | TRBV2 | TRBD1
SARDDVGQETQY | TRBV20-1 | -
ASSSVAGGPGRETQY | TRBV12-3/TRBV12-4 | TRBD2
SVTGRFGHEQY | TRBV29-1 | -
ASSDWENEQF | TRBV6-1 | -
ASSVTGDLDTEAF | TRBV5-1 | TRBD1
ATSRDRGASRTDTQY | TRBV15 | -
ASRPRTGVATNEKLF | TRBV6-1 | TRBD1
ASSRDSMNTEAF | TRBV7-2 | TRBD1
SVDGTGGYEQY | TRBV29-1 | TRBD1
ASSLGQGGWDTQY | TRBV5-8 | TRBD1
ASSEGERGVTDTQY | TRBV2 | TRBD2